One and the same sample provided the 14 T cell receptor beta chains below, sequenced in a study of blood T cell repertoires in COVID-19. TCRdb's table, derived via immunoSEQ multiplex PCR, lists solely in-frame clones and lacks some. The table shows roughly 14,000 clones, with approximately 86% occurring only once. The sample consisted of peripheral blood. Receptor source: a human donor in a cohort sampled during active COVID-19.

This chain connects TRBV9 to TRBJ2-1; 10 bases align to TRBD2. The length of the CDR3 is 15 residues. V trimming: 2 bases; J trimming: 3 bases; junction bases outside the gene matches: 2. Germline CDR1 reads SGDLS; CDR2 reads YYNGEE. The CDR3 DNA reads TGTGCCAGCAGCGTGCTAGCGGGGGTCTACAATGAGCAGTTCTTC. Translated, it gives CASSVLAGVYNEQFF.

This chain connects TRBV7-3 to TRBJ2-2; perhaps TRBD1 as D (6 bases). Trimming took 7 bases from V and 7 from J, leaving 13 bases between them. The CDR3 covers 13 residues. Per germline, CDR1 SGHTA and CDR2 FQGTGA. The chain's CDR3 is CASNDRFGGELFF. The CDR3 DNA is TGTGCCAGCAACGACAGGTTCGGCGGGGAGCTGTTTTTT.

The CDR3 DNA follows: TGTGCCAGCAGCCTTCTAGCGGGAGGAAGCACAGATACGCAGTATTTT. Amino acids: CASSLLAGGSTDTQYF. The chain carries TRBV7-3 and TRBJ2-3, with 11 bases lining up with TRBD2. The CDR3 spans 16 residues. V lost 5 bases to trimming and J lost 0 bases; unmatched junction nucleotides: 4. The germline V gene encodes CDR1 SGHTA and CDR2 FQGTGA.

This clone has a single count. The genes are TRBV7-2 and TRBJ2-2; tentative D call: TRBD2 (5 bases). Trimming left V 1 base short and J 2 bases short, with 11 bases between. CDR1 is SGHTA, CDR2 FQGNSA, per germline. The CDR3 length is 16 residues. The CDR3 protein is CASSLVAGLNTGELFF. The DNA for the CDR3 is TGTGCCAGCAGCTTAGTGGCGGGTTTAAACACCGGGGAGCTGTTTTTT.

The rearrangement joins TRBV4-2 to TRBJ2-7; a weak D match, TRBD2 (5 bases). The V end was cut by 0 bases, the J end by 4 bases, with 10 bases between. This CDR3 has 14 residues. From germline, CDR1 is LGHNA and CDR2 YNFKEQ. The CDR3 here is CASSQDPSGYEQYF. The CDR3 coding sequence is TGTGCCAGCAGCCAAGATCCCAGCGGATACGAGCAGTACTTC.

This chain uses TRBV7-8 with TRBJ2-7; 7 bases map to TRBD1. CDR3 length: 14 amino acids. With 4 bases clipped from V and 3 bases from J, the junction kept 6 bases outside the gene matches. Germline V gene sequence: CDR1 SGHVS, CDR2 FQNEAQ. The CDR3 protein is CASSSDRVGYEQYF. The CDR3 bases are TGTGCCAGCAGCTCCGACAGGGTAGGCTACGAGCAGTACTTC.

The chain has TRBV28 and TRBJ2-6; D perhaps matches TRBD2 (5 bases). Trimming removed 6 bases at V and 4 bases at J, with 10 bases between. The germline CDR1 and CDR2 sequences are MDHEN and SYDVKM. The CDR3 length is 14 residues. The CDR3 DNA reads as TGTGCCAGCAGGGAGGCTCTGGGGGCCAACGTCCTGACTTTC. Translated, it gives CASREALGANVLTF.

V gene TRBV24-1 combines with J gene TRBJ2-3; 8 bases agree with TRBD2. The CDR3 length is 16 residues. CDR1 is KGHDR, CDR2 SFDVKD, per germline. The trim removed 4 bases at V and 2 bases at J, leaving 7 bases unmatched. CDR3 in amino acids: CATSDTSGTVTDTQYF. As DNA, the CDR3 is TGTGCCACCAGTGACACTAGCGGTACGGTCACAGATACGCAGTATTTT.

The CDR3 protein is CASSDTRGSGYTF. CDR3 nucleotide sequence: TGTGCCAGCAGCGACACAAGGGGTTCAGGCTACACCTTC. The gene calls are TRBV7-9 and TRBJ1-2, with D maybe TRBD1 (5 bases). The germline V and J ends were trimmed by 5 bases and 8 bases, with 15 bases remaining between them. This CDR3 is built from 13 residues. CDR1 and CDR2 (germline): SEHNR, FQNEAQ (reference sequence).

This chain joins TRBV2 and TRBJ1-1, with TRBD1 as a possible D gene (5 bases). The V end lost 8 bases, the J end lost 7 bases, and 17 bases lay between the germline ends. CDR1 is SNHLY and CDR2 is FYNNEI in the germline V gene. There are 13 residues in the CDR3. CDR3 DNA: TGTGCCAGCCAGAGAGCAGGGACTATTGAAGCTTTCTTT. It codes for CASQRAGTIEAFF.

The chain couples TRBV4-1 to TRBJ2-7; 10 bases agree with TRBD2. After removal of 6 bases from V and 1 base from J, the junction contained 6 bases not matched to a gene. The CDR3 has 15 amino acids. Germline CDR1 is MGHRA and CDR2 is YSYEKL. The CDR3 DNA sequence: TGCGCCAGCAGACATGGACTAGCGGAATCCTACGAGCAGTACTTC. Translating it yields CASRHGLAESYEQYF.

The V gene is TRBV4-1, the J gene TRBJ2-2; TRBD2 agrees at 12 bases. The germline CDR1 and CDR2 sequences are MGHRA and YSYEKL. Trimming removed 4 bases from V and 3 bases from J; junction bases left unmatched: 3. CDR3 length: 16 amino acids. The CDR3 bases are TGCGCCAGCAGCCCCGGACTAGCGGGATACACCGGGGAGCTGTTTTTT. This codes for CASSPGLAGYTGELFF.

This clone is labeled as large. V usage is TRBV25-1 and J usage is TRBJ1-5; weak D call: TRBD1 (6 bases). CDR3 length: 17 amino acids. Trimming shortened V by 1 base and J by 4 bases, and 17 bases separated the two germline ends. Germline V gene sequence: CDR1 MGHDK, CDR2 SYGVNS. Here the CDR3 reads CASSESGTGLGNQPQHF. Here the CDR3 DNA reads TGTGCCAGCAGTGAATCGGGTACAGGGTTAGGGAATCAGCCCCAGCATTTT. Filled out from reference TRBV25-1 and TRBJ1-5, the complete variable domain reads EADIYQTPRYLVIGTGKKITLECSQTMGHDKMYWYQQDPGMELHLIHYSYGVNSTEKGDLSSESTVSRIRTEHFPLTLESARPSHTSQYLCASSESGTGLGNQPQHFGDGTRLSIL.

The chain combines TRBV24-1 with TRBJ1-4; the D gene is possibly TRBD1 (5 bases). The CDR3 has 15 residues. The germline gives CDR1 KGHDR, CDR2 SFDVKD. Deletions cut 0 bases from V and 8 bases from J, with 12 bases between. DNA for the CDR3: TGTGCCACCAGTGATTTGTCCGGGGGGAAGGAAAAACTGTTTTTT. This codes for CATSDLSGGKEKLFF.